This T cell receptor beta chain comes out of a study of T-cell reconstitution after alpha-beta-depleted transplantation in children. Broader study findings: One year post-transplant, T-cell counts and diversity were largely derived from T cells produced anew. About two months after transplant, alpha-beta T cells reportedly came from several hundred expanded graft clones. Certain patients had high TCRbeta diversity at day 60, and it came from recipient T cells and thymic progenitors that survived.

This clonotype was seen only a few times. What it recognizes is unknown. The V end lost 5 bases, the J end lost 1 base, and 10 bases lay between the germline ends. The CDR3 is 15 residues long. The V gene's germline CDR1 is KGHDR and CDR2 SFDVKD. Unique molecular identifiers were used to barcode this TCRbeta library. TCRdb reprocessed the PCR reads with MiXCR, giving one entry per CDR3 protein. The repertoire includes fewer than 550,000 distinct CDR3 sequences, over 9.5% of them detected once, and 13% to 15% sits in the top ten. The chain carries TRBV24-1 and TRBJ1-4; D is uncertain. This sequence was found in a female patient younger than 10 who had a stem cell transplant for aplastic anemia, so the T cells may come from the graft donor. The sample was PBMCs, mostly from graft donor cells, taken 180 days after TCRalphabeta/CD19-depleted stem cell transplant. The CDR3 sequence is CATSAGRGTNEKLFF. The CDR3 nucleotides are TGTGCCACCAGTGCGGGCAGAGGAACTAATGAAAAACTGTTTTTT.